The rows below give T cell receptor beta chains drawn from one sample of a study of T cells in Graves' hyperthyroidism and ophthalmopathy. TCRdb analysed the multiplex PCR reads with MiXCR anew, one entry per CDR3 protein. This table holds about 480,000 distinct CDR3 sequences, around 22% found once. Input material: blood. All receptors derive from a woman aged 25-40 years with Graves' ophthalmopathy. CDR3s leave out the opening cysteine and the closing phenylalanine or tryptophan. D genes are given only for firm matches.

j_gene | d_gene | v_gene | CDR3aa
TRBJ2-7 | NA | TRBV19 | ASSLEAGYEQY
TRBJ1-2 | NA | TRBV12-3/TRBV12-4 | ACSRPGNYGYT
TRBJ2-5 | NA | TRBV11-2 | ASTISRYQETQY
TRBJ1-6 | NA | TRBV5-1 | ASRSDPYNSPLH
TRBJ1-5 | NA | TRBV18 | ASSPAQDSNQPQH
TRBJ2-7 | NA | TRBV6-5 | ASSIKRGARTYEQY
TRBJ1-5 | NA | TRBV20-1 | SAQAAQPQH
TRBJ2-7 | NA | TRBV30 | AWSVGFRGRTYEQY
TRBJ1-5 | TRBD1 | TRBV7-9 | ASSLGTGEHQPQH
TRBJ2-7 | TRBD2 | TRBV20-1 | SADGLAPYEQY
TRBJ1-5 | NA | TRBV2 | ASSERQLFSNQPQH
TRBJ1-1 | NA | TRBV6-1 | ATRRVVTEAF
TRBJ1-5 | NA | TRBV27 | ASSFAGENQPQH
TRBJ2-7 | NA | TRBV6-2/TRBV6-3 | ASSYSSGYSYEQY
TRBJ1-1 | NA | TRBV6-5 | ASSLKISIPEAF
TRBJ2-7 | NA | TRBV10-2 | ASSESGNTAEQY
TRBJ2-5 | TRBD2 | TRBV7-8 | ASSRGRALETQY
TRBJ1-1 | NA | TRBV19 | ASSKSTEAF
TRBJ1-5 | NA | TRBV20-1 | SAPIITSYSNQPQH
TRBJ1-1 | NA | TRBV20-1 | SAREYPSATEAF
TRBJ1-1 | NA | TRBV4-1 | ASSRQGARERAF
TRBJ2-7 | NA | TRBV12-3/TRBV12-4 | ASSMGGHEQY
TRBJ2-7 | TRBD2 | TRBV6-5 | ASRRTSGYEQY
TRBJ2-4 | NA | TRBV20-1 | SASAPGAGDNIKY
TRBJ1-5 | NA | TRBV9 | ASSVAGVSNQPQH
TRBJ2-5 | TRBD1 | TRBV28 | ASSFRDRETQY
TRBJ2-5 | NA | TRBV11-2 | ASSSVRTGGQGETQY
TRBJ2-5 | NA | TRBV7-2 | ASSLLAGLETQY
TRBJ2-5 | NA | TRBV7-3 | ASSPTVPGTQY
TRBJ2-5 | TRBD1 | TRBV29-1 | SVVRQGAPETQY
TRBJ2-5 | TRBD2 | TRBV12-3/TRBV12-4 | ASSPWTREQETQY
TRBJ1-2 | NA | TRBV11-2 | ASSFHRDSLAGYT